This T cell receptor (beta chain) is from a study of blood T cell repertoires in COVID-19. Generated by immunoSEQ multiplex PCR, the TCRdb table keeps only in-frame clones and is missing some. The sample shows hundreds of thousands of clones, roughly 87% of them seen only once. V trimming: 5 bases; J trimming: 10 bases; junction bases outside the gene matches: 6. The CDR3 length is 15 residues. The germline V gene has CDR1 SGHTA and CDR2 FQGTGA. Sequencing was carried out using PBMCs or T cells enriched from blood (not recorded which). This clonotype was sampled from a woman aged 30 to 39 who had recovered from COVID-19. J is TRBJ1-6 and V is TRBV7-3; TRBD1 agrees at 12 bases. CDR3 sequence (DNA): TGTGCCAGCAGCGCCGGGACAGGGGGCGGATCACCCCTCCACTTT. Translation gives CASSAGTGGGSPLHF.